This T cell receptor beta chain was profiled in a study of beta chain features in type 1 diabetes. Overall study findings and caveats: Across patients, naive, central memory and Treg TCRB repertoires exhibited apparently greater similarity than was observed across healthy donors. Lower insertion and higher deletion counts appeared at VDJ junctions in type 1 diabetes patients. There was a moderate but significant shortening of TCRB CDR3s in all four CD4+ subsets of Type 1 diabetes patients.

Per the germline V gene, CDR1 is MNHEY and CDR2 is SMNVEV (reference sequence). V trimming: 3 bases; J trimming: 5 bases; junction bases outside the gene matches: 8. This CDR3 region has 15 residues. To note about this clone: What it binds is unknown.

Expressed TCRB transcripts were sequenced because the isolated RNA had all been reverse transcribed beforehand. Here immunoSEQ multiplex PCR was the method, and the copy in TCRdb shows in-frame clones only, minus some. The sample shows some 160,000 clones, 8.5% to 10% of them seen only once. The sample comprised central memory CD4+ T cells from blood. The clonotype comes from a woman in her thirties with type 1 diabetes. The genes are TRBV27 and TRBJ2-5, with 8 bases that match TRBD2. CDR3 bases: TGTGCCAGCAGTTTTGCAGCGGGAGATTGGGAGACCCAGTACTTC. Amino acids: CASSFAAGDWETQYF.